The 22 T cell receptor beta chains presented below share a single source sample, sequenced in a study of blood T cell repertoires in COVID-19. The table came from immunoSEQ multiplex PCR; TCRdb's copy has only in-frame clones and leaves some out. Here the sample spans approximately 180,000 clones, 88% being singletons. Sequencing was performed on peripheral blood. The source of these receptors is a man aged 35 to 55 with active or convalescent COVID-19.

The chain links TRBV11-2 to TRBJ1-1, with D uncertain. CDR1 and CDR2 (germline): SGHAT, FQNNGV. The CDR3 has 15 residues. V lost 3 bases to trimming and J lost 3 bases, with 14 bases between them. The CDR3 here is CASSFSCCQDTEAFF. Written as DNA, the CDR3 is TGTGCCAGCAGCTTTAGTTGTTGCCAGGACACTGAAGCTTTCTTT.

The J gene is TRBJ2-1, the V gene TRBV11-3; D perhaps matches TRBD2 (5 bases). V lost 0 bases, J lost 2 bases, and 17 bases lay in between. The V gene's germline CDR1 is SGHNT and CDR2 YENEEA. The CDR3 has 18 residues. CDR3 DNA sequence: TGTGCCAGCAGCTTAGAAGGTTTAGGCGGGTCAACCTACAATGAGCAGTTCTTC. Translated: CASSLEGLGGSTYNEQFF.

The V gene is TRBV10-3, the J gene TRBJ1-4, with 7 positions matching TRBD1. Germline CDR1 reads ENHRY; CDR2 reads SYGVKD. With V trimmed by 10 bases and J by 6 bases, 11 bases remained unmatched. The CDR3 spans 14 residues. The CDR3 region has the DNA TGTGCCACCCTTAGACAGGGCGAAGATGAAAAACTGTTTTTT. Translation: CATLRQGEDEKLFF.

V gene TRBV7-8 combines with J gene TRBJ2-7, with D possibly matching TRBD2 (7 bases). Trimming took off 2 bases at V and 0 bases at J, with 8 bases between the two ends. Germline values: CDR1 SGHVS, CDR2 FQNEAQ. There are 14 residues in the CDR3. The CDR3 nucleotides read TGTGCCAGCAGCTTAAGGGGGGGCTCCTACGAGCAGTACTTC. As protein: CASSLRGGSYEQYF. Looking up the rest from reference TRBV7-8 and TRBJ2-7 gives the full variable domain: GAGVSQSPRYKVAKRGQDVALRCDPISGHVSLFWYQQALGQGPEFLTYFQNEAQLDKSGLPSDRFFAERPEGSVSTLKIQRTQQEDSAVYLCASSLRGGSYEQYFGPGTRLTVT.

The rearrangement joins TRBV29-1 to TRBJ2-3, with TRBD1 matching over 8 bases. The CDR3 has 14 amino acids. Germline V gene lookup returns CDR1 SQVTM and CDR2 ANQGSEA. V shed 3 bases, J shed 3 bases, and the junction held 5 bases outside the gene matches. The CDR3 nucleotides are TGCAGCGTTGAGACAGGGGACGGGACAGATACGCAGTATTTT. Residues: CSVETGDGTDTQYF.

CDR3 protein: CASRPTGGGYEQYF. Here the CDR3 DNA reads TGCGCCAGCAGACCGACAGGGGGCGGATACGAGCAGTACTTC. The rearrangement uses TRBV5-1 and TRBJ2-7; 10 nucleotides agree with TRBD1. Germline V CDR1 and CDR2: SGHRS, YFSETQ. Losses at the gene ends were 5 bases for V and 4 bases for J; bases not matched to a gene: 6. This CDR3 is built from 14 residues.

This chain links TRBV7-2 with TRBJ2-7; 7 bases map to TRBD1. Trimming cost V 5 bases and J 5 bases; bases outside gene matches: 9. The germline V gene has CDR1 SGHTA and CDR2 FQGNSA. The CDR3 runs to 14 residues. The CDR3 region is CASSQITGVDEQYF. CDR3 DNA sequence: TGTGCCAGCAGCCAAATTACAGGGGTCGACGAGCAGTACTTC. The variable domain in full, completed from reference TRBV7-2 and TRBJ2-7, reads GAGVSQSPSNKVTEKGKDVELRCDPISGHTALYWYRQSLGQGLEFLIYFQGNSAPDKSGLPSDRFSAERTGGSVSTLTIQRTQQEDSAVYLCASSQITGVDEQYFGPGTRLTVT.

J is TRBJ2-7 and V is TRBV5-8; 11 bases are a match to TRBD1. Germline CDR1 and CDR2: SGHTS and YDEGEE. The V and J ends lost 3 bases and 4 bases, in that order; junction bases with no gene match: 0. The CDR3 loop spans 13 amino acids. The CDR3 loop reads CASSWDRGYEQYF. DNA of the CDR3: TGTGCCAGCAGCTGGGACAGGGGGTACGAGCAGTACTTC.

The chain joins TRBV10-3 to TRBJ1-4; 10 bases agree with TRBD1. The CDR3 consists of 12 residues. CDR1 ENHRY and CDR2 SYGVKD come from the germline V gene. After removal of 8 bases from V and 7 bases from J, the junction contained 1 base not matched to a gene. CDR3: CAIGTGAEKLFF. In nucleotides, the CDR3 is TGTGCCATCGGGACAGGGGCTGAAAAACTGTTTTTT.

The gene calls are TRBV4-2 and TRBJ2-6, with a possible D match to TRBD1 (5 bases). Germline CDR1 is LGHNA and CDR2 is YNFKEQ. This CDR3 is 16 amino acids long. The V and J ends lost 2 bases and 6 bases respectively, with 14 bases between them. Written as DNA, the CDR3 is TGTGCCAGCAGCCAACGACAGACCCTGGAGGCCAACGTCCTGACTTTC. It is translated as CASSQRQTLEANVLTF.

V usage is TRBV15 and J usage is TRBJ1-2; D perhaps matches TRBD1 (5 bases). The CDR3 extends over 14 amino acids. Germline V gene lookup returns CDR1 LNHNV and CDR2 YYDKDF (reference sequence). Between the trimmed V and J ends, which lost 1 base and 1 base, there was a span of 7 bases. CDR3 region: CATSRAQGNYGYTF. The CDR3 region has the DNA TGTGCCACCAGCAGAGCTCAGGGTAACTATGGCTACACCTTC.

The DNA for the CDR3 is TGTGCCACGCTCGTTAGGGGTCCGCATCAGCCCCAGCATTTT. Its translation is CATLVRGPHQPQHF. The chain is built from TRBV24-1 and TRBJ1-5; possible D gene TRBD1, 5 bases. Germline V gives CDR1 KGHDR, CDR2 SFDVKD. The CDR3 spans 14 residues. V shed 10 bases and J shed 5 bases, with 17 bases lying between them.

The chain recombines TRBV5-4 with TRBJ2-3; 8 nucleotides align to TRBD2. After removal of 5 bases from V and 10 bases from J, the junction contained 12 bases not matched to a gene. The CDR3 loop spans 14 amino acids. From germline, CDR1 is SGHNT and CDR2 YYREEE (reference sequence). The CDR3 region has the DNA TGTGCCAGCAGTCCTCGGGGAGCGGGAGTTGCGCAGTATTTT. Its protein product is CASSPRGAGVAQYF.

The V gene is TRBV23-1, the J gene TRBJ1-4, with D maybe TRBD1 (6 bases). TRBV23-1 is reported as an ORF; its role is uncertain. This CDR3 spans 14 amino acids. The V gene lost 4 bases and the J gene lost 4 bases, with 10 bases spanning the gap. The CDR3: CASSPGQINEKLFF. CDR3 coding DNA: TGCGCCAGCAGTCCCGGACAGATTAATGAAAAACTGTTTTTT.

The rearrangement links TRBV19 to TRBJ1-5, with D tentatively TRBD1 (5 bases). The CDR3 is 17 amino acids. Between the trimmed V and J ends, which lost 6 bases and 2 bases, there was a span of 20 bases. Germline V gene lookup returns CDR1 LNHDA and CDR2 SQIVND (reference sequence). This CDR3 is CASSASRRGHGNQPQHF. As DNA, the CDR3 is TGTGCCAGTAGCGCGAGTCGGAGGGGCCATGGCAATCAGCCCCAGCATTTT.

The rearrangement joins TRBV11-2 to TRBJ2-2; 7 positions agree with TRBD2. Germline-derived CDR1 and CDR2 are SGHAT and FQNNGV. V trimming: 3 bases; J trimming: 0 bases; junction bases outside the gene matches: 1. CDR3 length equals 15 residues. The CDR3 loop reads CASSFGLANTGELFF. The CDR3 bases are TGTGCCAGCAGCTTTGGACTAGCGAACACCGGGGAGCTGTTTTTT.

This chain uses TRBV7-9 with TRBJ1-5; a weak D match, TRBD1 (5 bases). CDR1 and CDR2 from the germline V gene are SEHNR and FQNEAQ (reference sequence). The CDR3 has 15 amino acids. Deletions cut 1 base from V and 4 bases from J, with 11 bases between. The CDR3 loop reads CASSLGGTGNQPQHF. The DNA for the CDR3 is TGTGCCAGCAGCTTAGGCGGGACGGGAAATCAGCCCCAGCATTTT.

J is TRBJ1-5 and V is TRBV19, with TRBD1 as a possible D gene (5 bases). The germline gives CDR1 LNHDA, CDR2 SQIVND (reference sequence). V was shortened by 8 bases and J by 5 bases, with 13 bases between the two germline ends. This CDR3 contains 13 residues. DNA of the CDR3: TGTGCCAGTTGCGATGTAGGGGATCAGCCCCAGCATTTT. Translated, it gives CASCDVGDQPQHF.

The rearrangement joins TRBV19 to TRBJ2-5, with 7 bases matching TRBD1. Germline CDR1 reads LNHDA; CDR2 reads SQIVND (reference sequence). This CDR3 has 13 amino acids. The junction had 9 bases not matched to a gene; V was cut back by 9 bases and J by 5 bases. The DNA for the CDR3 is TGTGCCAGCATTAGACAGGGCGAGGAGACCCAGTACTTC. Amino acids: CASIRQGEETQYF.

The rearrangement joins TRBV27 to TRBJ2-7; 8 bases line up with TRBD1. With 5 bases clipped from V and 1 base from J, the junction kept 10 bases outside the gene matches. This CDR3 contains 16 residues. Germline CDR1 and CDR2: MNHEY and SMNVEV (reference sequence). The CDR3, as DNA: TGTGCCAGCAGTAACACCGGGACAGGAGGATCCTACGAGCAGTACTTC. Translating gives CASSNTGTGGSYEQYF.

DNA of the CDR3: TGTGCCAGTAAGGAGGCAGACAGGGGCAAAAATCAGCCCCAGCATTTT. It codes for CASKEADRGKNQPQHF. The chain recombines TRBV19 with TRBJ1-5, with 8 bases identical to TRBD1. The germline CDR1 and CDR2 sequences are LNHDA and SQIVND (reference sequence). CDR3 length: 16 residues. Losses at the gene ends were 7 bases for V and 4 bases for J; bases not matched to a gene: 12.

The J gene is TRBJ1-1, the V gene TRBV30; the match to TRBD1 covers 9 bases. The CDR3 contains 13 residues. Trimming removed 4 bases from V and 4 bases from J; junction bases left unmatched: 4. CDR1 is GTSNPN, CDR2 SVGIG, per germline (reference sequence). CDR3 residues: CAWTPTGGTEAFF. The CDR3 DNA reads TGTGCCTGGACCCCGACAGGGGGCACTGAAGCTTTCTTT.